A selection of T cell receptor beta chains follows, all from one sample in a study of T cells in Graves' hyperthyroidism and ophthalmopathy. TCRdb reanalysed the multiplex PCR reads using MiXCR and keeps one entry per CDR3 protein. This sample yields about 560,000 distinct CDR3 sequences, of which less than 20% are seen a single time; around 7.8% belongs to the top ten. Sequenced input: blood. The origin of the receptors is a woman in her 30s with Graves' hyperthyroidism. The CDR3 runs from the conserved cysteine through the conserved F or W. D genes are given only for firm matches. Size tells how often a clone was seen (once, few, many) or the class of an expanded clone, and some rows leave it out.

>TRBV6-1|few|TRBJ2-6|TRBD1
TGTGCCAGCACCCCCGGACAGGGAGGAACTGGGGCCAACGTCCTGACTTTC
CASTPGQGGTGANVLTF
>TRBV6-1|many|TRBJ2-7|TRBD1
TGTGCCAGCAGCCCACAGGGGGGAAGCTACGAGCAGTACTTC
CASSPQGGSYEQYF
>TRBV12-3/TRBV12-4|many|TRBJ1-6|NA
TGTGCCAGCAGCCCCGGGACCTCGGGATATAATTCACCCCTCCACTTT
CASSPGTSGYNSPLHF
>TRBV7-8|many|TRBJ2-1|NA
TGTGCCAGCAGCTTACCGGGAGATGAGCAGTTCTTC
CASSLPGDEQFF
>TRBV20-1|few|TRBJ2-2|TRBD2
TGCAGTGCTAGAGGCGGGGGGGGGCGGGAGCTGTTTTTT
CSARGGGGRELFF
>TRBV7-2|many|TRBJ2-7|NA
TGTGCCAGCAGTCAAACTAGCAGCTACGAGCAGTACTTC
CASSQTSSYEQYF
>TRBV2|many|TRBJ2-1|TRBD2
TGTGCCAGAGGACTAGATAACTACAATGAGCAGTTCTTC
CARGLDNYNEQFF
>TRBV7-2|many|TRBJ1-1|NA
TGTGCCAGCACCTTTGGGGGGGCCGGACGGACTGAAGCTTTCTTT
CASTFGGAGRTEAFF
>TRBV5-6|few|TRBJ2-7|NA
TGTGCCAGCAGCTCCAAATTTTCACTACACGGGAACTACGAGCAGTACTTC
CASSSKFSLHGNYEQYF
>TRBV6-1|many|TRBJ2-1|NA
TGTGCCAGCAGTTATGGGGGGAACTCCTACAATGAGCAGTTCTTC
CASSYGGNSYNEQFF
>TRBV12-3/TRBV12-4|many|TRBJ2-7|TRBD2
TGTGCCAGCAACATCGGGGAGGGTTACTCCTACGAGCAGTACTTC
CASNIGEGYSYEQYF
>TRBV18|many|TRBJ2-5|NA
TGTGCCAGCTCACCTTCCCGGCAGCAAGAGACCCAGTACTTC
CASSPSRQQETQYF
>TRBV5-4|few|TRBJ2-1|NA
TGTGCCAGCAGCTTGGATCCAGACCTGGGCAATGAGCAGTTCTTC
CASSLDPDLGNEQFF
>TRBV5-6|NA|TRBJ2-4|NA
TGTGCCAGTAGTATGCCGGGACACGCAGCCAAAAACATTCAGTACTTC
CASSMPGHAAKNIQYF
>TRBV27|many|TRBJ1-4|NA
TGTGCCAGCAGTTTTGGACCGAGGGATGAAAAACTGTTTTTT
CASSFGPRDEKLFF
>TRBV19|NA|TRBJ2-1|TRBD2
TGTGCCACCAAAGCCCGGACTAGCGGGGGTAGGAATGAGCAGTTCTTC
CATKARTSGGRNEQFF
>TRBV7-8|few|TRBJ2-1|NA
TGTGCCAGCAGCTTAAAACTTTCAGGAAATGAGCAGTTCTTC
CASSLKLSGNEQFF
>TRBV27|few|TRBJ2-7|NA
TGTGCCAGCAGTTCTAGGTACCTTAGGGACGAGCAGTACTTC
CASSSRYLRDEQYF
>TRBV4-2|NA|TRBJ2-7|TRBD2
TGTGCCAGCAGCCAAACTCTAGCGGGCTACGAGCAGTACTTC
CASSQTLAGYEQYF
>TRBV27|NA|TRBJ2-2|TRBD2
TGTGCCAGCAGTCCGGGACTAGCGAGAGGGGAGCTGTTTTTT
CASSPGLARGELFF
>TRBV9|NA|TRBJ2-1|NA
TGTGCCAGCAGCGTAGAGAATGGCGGCCGCTCCTACAATGAGCAGTTCTTC
CASSVENGGRSYNEQFF
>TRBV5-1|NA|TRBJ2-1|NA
TGCGCCAGCAGTCAGTCTAGCCTCCATGAGCAGTTCTTC
CASSQSSLHEQFF
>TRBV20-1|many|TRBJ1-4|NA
TGCAGTGCCGTCGGGACGGCAACTAATGAAAAACTGTTTTTT
CSAVGTATNEKLFF
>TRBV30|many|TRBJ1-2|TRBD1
TGTGCCTGGTTGGACAGGGCGTATGGCTACACCTTC
CAWLDRAYGYTF
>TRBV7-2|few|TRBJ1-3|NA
TGTGCCAGCAGCTTAGCGAGACAGGCCCTGGGGTCTGGAAACACCATATATTTT
CASSLARQALGSGNTIYF
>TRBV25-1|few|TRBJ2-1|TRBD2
TGTGCCAGCAGTGGGACTAGCAGCCGGGGTGAGCAGTTCTTC
CASSGTSSRGEQFF
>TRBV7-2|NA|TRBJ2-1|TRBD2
TGTGCCAGCAGCTTCCCTACTAGCGGGACGACCTACAATGAGCAGTTCTTC
CASSFPTSGTTYNEQFF